The present T cell receptor (beta chain) was sequenced within a study of somatic mutations in cytotoxic T cells in rheumatoid arthritis. Study details: Selected populations of V beta antibody-stained T cells underwent flow sorting at nearly 100% purity; these encompassed V beta1+ cells subjected to TCRB sequencing. Study results and limitations: Some patients, about an eighth of the 65, had a largest CD8+ clone that exceeded 20% of CD8+ cells. The CD8+ clonality of rheumatoid arthritis patients increased with age, whereas that of healthy controls did not. The study found no significant difference in CD8+ T-cell clonality between rheumatoid arthritis patients and age-matched healthy controls.

The table came from immunoSEQ multiplex PCR; TCRdb's copy has only in-frame clones and leaves some out. In the table there are approximately 18,000 clones, roughly nine tenths of which are singletons. The CDR3 length is 19 residues. From germline, CDR1 is MNHEY and CDR2 SMNVEV (reference sequence). Trimming shortened V by 0 bases and J by 4 bases, and 25 bases separated the two germline ends. A remark on this clone: The antigen remains unidentified.

The sample taken for sequencing was CD8+ T cells sorted from blood. This clonotype originated in a man between 40 and 49 years old in good health. This sequence joins TRBV27 and TRBJ2-7; perhaps D is TRBD1 or TRBD2 (5 bases each). CDR3 region: CASSLSGMGPELPSYEQYF. As DNA, the CDR3 is TGTGCCAGCAGTTTATCCGGAATGGGACCCGAACTGCCCTCTTACGAGCAGTACTTC.